This entry features one T cell receptor beta chain sequence. The data are from a study of blood T cell repertoires in COVID-19. For the study at large: Donors in the United States, Italy and Spain gave samples during acute or convalescent COVID-19. T cells, B-cell-depleted T cells, or PBMCs supplied cDNA or gDNA.

Only in-frame clones appear in the TCRdb table, and some are missing; sequencing was by immunoSEQ multiplex PCR. The data contain 260,000 or so clones, roughly 87% of them singletons. CDR1 is SGHAT, CDR2 FQDESV, per germline (reference sequence). CDR3 length equals 14 residues. The V gene lost 1 base and the J gene lost 4 bases, with 10 bases spanning the gap. The chain joins TRBV11-1 to TRBJ1-1, with D perhaps TRBD1 (6 bases). The sequenced sample consisted of peripheral blood. This clonotype was obtained from a human donor in a cohort sampled during active COVID-19. CDR3 bases: TGTGCCAGCAGCTTAGAAAGGGGGAGCACTGAAGCTTTCTTT. Translation: CASSLERGSTEAFF.